This TCR beta chain was sequenced in a study of T cell changes during pregnancy in multiple sclerosis. Sequencing used immunoSEQ multiplex PCR; TCRdb keeps in-frame clones, though not all of them. Of some 26,000 clones in the sample, around nine tenths were seen once. This CDR3 comprises 16 residues. Trimming shortened V by 1 base and J by 4 bases, and 15 bases separated the two germline ends. Looked up from germline, CDR1 is LNHNV and CDR2 is YYDKDF (reference sequence). Sample: CD4+ T cells from peripheral blood mononuclear cells, taken in the first trimester of pregnancy. This sequence joins TRBV15 and TRBJ2-3; tentative D call: TRBD1 (6 bases). The receptor was derived from a female donor in good health, enrolled as a control in a pregnancy study. The CDR3: CATSRALDRFADTQYF. Written as DNA, the CDR3 is TGTGCCACCAGCAGAGCGTTGGACAGATTTGCAGATACGCAGTATTTT.